Detailed here is one T cell receptor (beta chain). Its antigen is still unknown. No much larger clone exists at a distance of one base, and base qualities are not known. Whole blood was collected in K2EDTA tubes by collaborating institutions according to the institutions' own protocols. Collaborator samples were shipped for TCRbeta analysis as frozen whole blood, isolated PBMCs, or DNA extracted from either sample type. The CDR3 starts with the cysteine, ends with the phenylalanine, and has 13 residues. Only the CDR3 region is kept as DNA, spanning 39 bases read in frame from base 1. Per the germline V gene, SQVTM is the CDR1 and ANQGSEA is the CDR2. Trimming removed 6 bases from V and 0 bases from J; the gene matches leave 4 bases unexplained. The data stem from a study of blood T cell repertoires in COVID-19 (dated by TCRdb to 2020 to 2022). Context from the whole study: Collaborator samples came from the United States, Italy and Spain and covered acute and convalescent phases of COVID-19. Samples were obtained from the ongoing ImmuneRACE study (first 160 participants) and from over a thousand subjects provided by 6 global collaborators. A freely available public database, intended as a resource for researchers studying the immune response to SARS-CoV-2, is where the repertoires were released. Where HLA class I and class II types were available, the types were taken from metadata supplied by the sample provider, not from assay-based typing. The material from the prospective study consisted of cDNA or gDNA derived from T cells, B-cell-depleted T cells, or PBMCs. The dataset comprised deeply sampled blood TCRbeta repertoires from subjects exposed to, actively infected with, or recovered from COVID-19. Nearly every sample came with metadata listing a de-identified subject ID, COVID-19 status, age in years and sex.

On the study overall, not on this receptor specifically: Clinical and demographic metadata were provided uncurated, with the amount varying by source and participant.

TCRbeta CDR3 regions were amplified from genomic DNA by means of the immunoSEQ Assay, a bias-controlled multiplex PCR. Under the source paper's analysis protocol: The number of nucleated cells in each sample was estimated by amplification of reference gene primers within the assay. To quantify the absolute abundance of each unique TCRbeta CDR3 rearrangement, sequence reads were collapsed and filtered. For each sample, productive Simpson clonality was calculated as the square root of Simpson's diversity index across productive rearrangements. As stored in TCRdb, this immuneACCESS dataset retains in-frame rearrangements with V and J assigned. A fraction of the clones does not appear; measured against another copy, unresolved V genes explain less than half of the discrepancy, and the remainder lacks a known reason. Clonal size and the V and J genes are those of that table, whereas D and trimming came from the DNA. Counted in this sample were about 140,000 clones; about 80% of them appeared once. 5.5% to 7% of the sample is in the top ten clones.

The rearranged segments are TRBV29-1 and TRBJ1-1; the junction holds 7 bases that match TRBD1. Sequencing input: peripheral blood. The sequence was obtained from a human donor in a cohort sampled during active COVID-19. The DNA sequence reads TGCAGCGTCATGGGACAGATGAACACTGAAGCTTTCTTT. Its protein product is CSVMGQMNTEAFF.